A selection of T cell receptor beta chains follows, all from one sample in a study of blood T cell repertoires in COVID-19. Repertoires were generated with immunoSEQ multiplex PCR, while TCRdb's copy carries only in-frame clones and drops some. The data hold fewer than 250,000 clones, with 65% to 85% observed a single time. Source material: peripheral blood. Source of these receptors: a woman aged 50 to 60 with acute or convalescent COVID-19. Each CDR3 is given with its conserved first and last residue. Fields, in order: D gene, J gene, clone size, V gene, CDR3 DNA, CDR3 protein. The D gene is left open where the match is weak. Expanded clones get a size class; other rows say once, few or many, or leave the size out.

>-|TRBJ1-2|-|TRBV24-1
TGTGCCACCAGTGATTTGCGGGGAGGCTACACTTTC
CATSDLRGGYTF
>-|TRBJ2-2|-|TRBV5-5
TGTGCCAGCAGCCTTTTGGTGACAGGTGGGAACACCGGGGAGCTGTTTTTT
CASSLLVTGGNTGELFF
>-|TRBJ2-4|-|TRBV6-6
TGTGCCAGCAGTCCTACGGATAGGGGCATTCAGTACTTC
CASSPTDRGIQYF
>-|TRBJ2-1|-|TRBV24-1
TGTGCCACCAGTGATTCCGGAGTCCCCATGGTTGGCTCCTACAATGAGCAGTTCTTC
CATSDSGVPMVGSYNEQFF
>-|TRBJ2-7|-|TRBV10-3
TGTGCCACTCGGTCGGGCTACGAGCAGTACTTC
CATRSGYEQYF
>-|TRBJ2-7|few|TRBV30
TGTGCCTGGAGTGCCGTCTCCTACGAGCAGTACTTC
CAWSAVSYEQYF
>-|TRBJ2-7|-|TRBV29-1
TGCAGCGTTGAAGTTCGTGACACCCCCACCTACGAGCAGTACTTC
CSVEVRDTPTYEQYF
>-|TRBJ2-7|once|TRBV30
TGTGCCTGGAGTGGAGGCCGTCCTAGAGGCGAGCAGTACTTC
CAWSGGRPRGEQYF
>TRBD1|TRBJ2-1|-|TRBV11-2
TGTGCCAGCAGCTTAGGTGTCCAGGGGGCGAATGAGCAGTTCTTC
CASSLGVQGANEQFF
>-|TRBJ1-4|-|TRBV9
TGTGCCAGCAGCCCAACGGGGGAAGGGAGAGGAGAAAAACTGTTTTTT
CASSPTGEGRGEKLFF
>TRBD1|TRBJ2-7|-|TRBV11-2
TGTGCCAGCAGCTTATTACAGGGGGCCTTTGACCAGTACTTC
CASSLLQGAFDQYF
>-|TRBJ2-7|-|TRBV12-3/TRBV12-4
TGTGCCAGCAGTGCTGGACAGAACGAGCAGTACTTC
CASSAGQNEQYF
>-|TRBJ2-3|-|TRBV5-1
TGCGCCAGCAGTTTGACCCGAGGAGCAGATACGCAGTATTTT
CASSLTRGADTQYF
>TRBD2|TRBJ2-7|-|TRBV28
TGTGCCAGCAGAGAGACGGGACTAGCGGGAAAATACGAGCAGTACTTC
CASRETGLAGKYEQYF
>-|TRBJ2-3|few|TRBV2
TGTGCCAGCAGTGAAGCCCGATGGAAGACAACAGATACGCAGTATTTT
CASSEARWKTTDTQYF
>TRBD1|TRBJ1-5|once|TRBV19
TGTGCCAGCAGTCCGCCGGGACAGGGGGCGTGGAATCAGCCCCAGCATTTT
CASSPPGQGAWNQPQHF
>-|TRBJ2-1|-|TRBV9
TGTGCCAGCAGCCCTCTCAGGGATTCAAAACCCTACAATGAGCAGTTCTTC
CASSPLRDSKPYNEQFF
>-|TRBJ2-3|-|TRBV12-3/TRBV12-4
TGTGCCAGCAGTTTTGGAGTAGATACGCAGTATTTT
CASSFGVDTQYF
>-|TRBJ2-5|-|TRBV18
TGTGCCAGCTCACCCGGGTCCCAAGAGACCCAGTACTTC
CASSPGSQETQYF
>TRBD1|TRBJ1-2|-|TRBV10-3
TGTGCCATCAGCCCATCCAAGGCGGGACAGGCCGACTATGGCTACACCTTC
CAISPSKAGQADYGYTF
>-|TRBJ2-7|-|TRBV24-1
TGTGCCACCAGTGACACTACTAGTGTGAACGAGCAGTACTTC
CATSDTTSVNEQYF
>TRBD2|TRBJ2-3|-|TRBV19
TGTGCCAGTCGACATAGCGGGAGGGCAACAGATACGCAGTATTTT
CASRHSGRATDTQYF
>TRBD1|TRBJ1-1|-|TRBV9
TGTGCCAGCAGCACAAGGACAGGGGTGGGGAGCACTGAAGCTTTCTTT
CASSTRTGVGSTEAFF
>TRBD1|TRBJ1-5|-|TRBV15
TGTGCCACCAGCAGAGATGCAGGGACAGGCCAGCCCCAGCATTTT
CATSRDAGTGQPQHF
>TRBD2|TRBJ2-2|-|TRBV7-3
TGTGCCAGCAGCTTGGAAGCGGGAGACACCGGGGAGCTGTTTTTT
CASSLEAGDTGELFF
>TRBD1|TRBJ1-2|-|TRBV2
TGTGCCAGCAGTGAAGCTATAGGACAGGGTCGCTTCTATGGCTACACCTTC
CASSEAIGQGRFYGYTF
>TRBD2|TRBJ2-2|-|TRBV5-1
TGCGCCAGCAGCTTGGCCGTGGTAGCGGGACCAATGAACACCGGGGAGCTGTTTTTT
CASSLAVVAGPMNTGELFF
>-|TRBJ1-4|-|TRBV24-1
TGTGCCACCAGTGACCCAAGAGGGTTCAATGAAAAACTGTTTTTT
CATSDPRGFNEKLFF
>TRBD1|TRBJ1-2|few|TRBV19
TGTGCCAGTAGTCTTTCAGGGGGCGCGGACTATGGCTACACCTTC
CASSLSGGADYGYTF
>-|TRBJ2-7|-|TRBV12-3/TRBV12-4
TGTGCCAGCTTCCTGACAATCTACGAGCAGTACTTC
CASFLTIYEQYF
>TRBD1|TRBJ1-1|-|TRBV30
TGTGCCTGGAGTGTCCAGAACAGGGGGCCCCCACTGAACACTGAAGCTTTCTTT
CAWSVQNRGPPLNTEAFF
>TRBD2|TRBJ2-2|-|TRBV5-6
TGTGCCAGCATTACTAGCGGGAGGAGATCAGTCGGGGAGCTGTTTTTT
CASITSGRRSVGELFF
>TRBD1|TRBJ2-7|-|TRBV5-6
TGTGCCAGCAGCTTGGGACAGGGCCCTACGCAGTACTTC
CASSLGQGPTQYF
>-|TRBJ1-5|-|TRBV5-1
TGCGCCAGCAGCTTGGATGGGGGGGAACAGCCCCAGCATTTT
CASSLDGGEQPQHF
>-|TRBJ2-1|-|TRBV27
TGTGCCAGCAGTTCAAACAATGAGCAGTTCTTC
CASSSNNEQFF
>-|TRBJ2-2|-|TRBV5-1
TGCGCCAGCAGCCCTCCGGGACACTCGAACACCGGGGAGCTGTTTTTT
CASSPPGHSNTGELFF
>-|TRBJ1-3|-|TRBV9
TGTGCCAGCAGCGTAGATGGCAGTCCTGGAAACACCATATATTTT
CASSVDGSPGNTIYF
>-|TRBJ1-5|-|TRBV4-2
TGTGCCAGCAGCCAAGATCATAGCAATCAGCCCCAGCATTTT
CASSQDHSNQPQHF
>-|TRBJ2-1|-|TRBV18
TGTGCCAGCTCACCGCTCGCGGATGCCCCTTACAATGAGCAGTTCTTC
CASSPLADAPYNEQFF
>-|TRBJ1-2|-|TRBV2
TGTGCCAGCAGTGAGCTCAGGCAGCCCGACTATGGCTACACCTTC
CASSELRQPDYGYTF
>-|TRBJ2-1|-|TRBV7-2
TGTGCCAGCAGCTTTGTGTCTAGCGACGGCAATGAGCAGTTCTTC
CASSFVSSDGNEQFF
>-|TRBJ1-5|once|TRBV28
TGTGCCAGCAGTTTATACCCCCGCGAGTCCCAGCATTTT
CASSLYPRESQHF
>TRBD1|TRBJ1-6|-|TRBV28
TGTGCCAGCAGCCCCAGGACAGGGGGCTTCGGTTCACCCCTCCACTTT
CASSPRTGGFGSPLHF
>-|TRBJ1-2|-|TRBV19
TGTGCCAGTAGTAGAAACGGCTATGGCTACACCTTC
CASSRNGYGYTF
>TRBD1|TRBJ1-5|-|TRBV4-2
TGTGCCAGCAGCCAAGATAGGGGACAGGGAGGTCAGCCCCAGCATTTT
CASSQDRGQGGQPQHF